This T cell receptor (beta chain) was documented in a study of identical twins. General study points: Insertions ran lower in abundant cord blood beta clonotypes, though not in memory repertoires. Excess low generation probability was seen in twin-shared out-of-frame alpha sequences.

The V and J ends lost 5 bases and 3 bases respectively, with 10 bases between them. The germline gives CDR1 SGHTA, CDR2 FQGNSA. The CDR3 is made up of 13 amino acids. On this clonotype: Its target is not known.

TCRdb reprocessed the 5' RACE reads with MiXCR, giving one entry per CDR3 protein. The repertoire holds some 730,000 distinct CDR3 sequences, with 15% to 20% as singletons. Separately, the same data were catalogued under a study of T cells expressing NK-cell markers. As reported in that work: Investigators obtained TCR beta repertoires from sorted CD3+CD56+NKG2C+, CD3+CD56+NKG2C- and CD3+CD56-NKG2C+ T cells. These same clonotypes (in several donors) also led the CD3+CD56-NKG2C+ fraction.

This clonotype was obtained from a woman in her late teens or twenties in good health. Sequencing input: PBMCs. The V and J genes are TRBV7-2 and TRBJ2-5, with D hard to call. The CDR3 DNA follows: TGTGCCAGCAGCGCGATAGTCGAAGAGACCCAGTACTTC. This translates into CASSAIVEETQYF. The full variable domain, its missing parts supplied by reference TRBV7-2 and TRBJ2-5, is GAGVSQSPSNKVTEKGKDVELRCDPISGHTALYWYRQSLGQGLEFLIYFQGNSAPDKSGLPSDRFSAERTGGSVSTLTIQRTQQEDSAVYLCASSAIVEETQYFGPGTRLLVL.